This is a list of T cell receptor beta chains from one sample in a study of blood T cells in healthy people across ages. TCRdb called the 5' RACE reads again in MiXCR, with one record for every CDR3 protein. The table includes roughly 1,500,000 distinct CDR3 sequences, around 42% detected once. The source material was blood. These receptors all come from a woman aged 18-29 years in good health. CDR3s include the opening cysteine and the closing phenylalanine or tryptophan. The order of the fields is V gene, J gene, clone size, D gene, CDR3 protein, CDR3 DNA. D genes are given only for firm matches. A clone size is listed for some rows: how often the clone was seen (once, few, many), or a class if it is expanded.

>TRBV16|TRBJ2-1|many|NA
CASSRAGFEQFF
TGTGCCAGCAGCCGGGCGGGGTTTGAGCAGTTCTTC
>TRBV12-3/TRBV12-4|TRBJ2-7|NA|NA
CASSLGLRQYF
TGTGCCAGCAGCTTGGGACTGCGGCAGTACTTC
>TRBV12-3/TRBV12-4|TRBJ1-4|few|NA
CASRSGQSDEKLFF
TGTGCCAGCAGGTCGGGCCAGAGCGATGAAAAACTGTTTTTT
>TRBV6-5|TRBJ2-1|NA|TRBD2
CASSSPSGGQLSSYTEQFF
TGTGCCAGCAGTTCCCCTAGCGGGGGGCAACTTAGCTCCTACACTGAGCAGTTCTTC
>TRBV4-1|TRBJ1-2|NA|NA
CASSQYPQGDYGYTF
TGCGCCAGCAGCCAATATCCCCAGGGAGACTATGGCTACACCTTC
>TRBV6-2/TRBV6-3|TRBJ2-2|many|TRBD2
CASSKTSGSTGELFF
TGTGCCAGCAGCAAAACTAGCGGGAGTACCGGGGAGCTGTTTTTT
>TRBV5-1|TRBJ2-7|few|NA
CASSLYRSYEQYF
TGCGCCAGCAGCTTGTACAGATCCTACGAGCAGTACTTC
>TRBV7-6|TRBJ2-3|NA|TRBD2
CASSLWVAGGPLADTQYF
TGTGCCAGCAGCTTATGGGTAGCGGGGGGGCCCTTGGCAGATACGCAGTATTTT
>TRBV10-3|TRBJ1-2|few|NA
CAISHRDVSLGYGYTF
TGTGCCATCAGCCACAGGGACGTGTCCCTAGGGTATGGCTACACCTTC
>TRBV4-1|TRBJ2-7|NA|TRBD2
CASSQDGGDTGGVYEQYF
TGCGCCAGCAGCCAAGATGGGGGGGACACGGGAGGGGTCTACGAGCAGTACTTC
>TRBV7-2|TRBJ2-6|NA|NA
CASNLVRLRSGANVLTF
TGTGCCAGCAACTTAGTAAGACTCCGATCTGGGGCCAACGTCCTGACTTTC
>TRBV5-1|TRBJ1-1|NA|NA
CASSSGPTNTEAFF
TGCGCCAGCAGCTCGGGTCCGACGAACACTGAAGCTTTCTTT
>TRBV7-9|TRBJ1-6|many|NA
CASSSGNSPLHF
TGTGCCAGCAGCAGTGGGAATTCACCCCTCCACTTT
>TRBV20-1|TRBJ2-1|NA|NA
CSASSRGPLGKNEQFF
TGCAGTGCTAGTAGTAGGGGACCCCTCGGGAAGAATGAGCAGTTCTTC
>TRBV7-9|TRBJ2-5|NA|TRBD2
CAISSGLAALVTQYF
TGTGCCATCAGCTCCGGACTAGCGGCGTTAGTGACCCAGTACTTC
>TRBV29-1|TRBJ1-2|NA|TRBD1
CSVFGQGNYGYTF
TGCAGCGTTTTCGGACAGGGAAACTATGGCTACACCTTC
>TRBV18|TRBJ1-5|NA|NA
CASSRGDAQPQHF
TGTGCCAGCTCACGCGGTGACGCTCAGCCCCAGCATTTT
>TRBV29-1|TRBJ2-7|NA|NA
CSVVGGREQYF
TGCAGCGTTGTGGGGGGGCGCGAGCAGTACTTC
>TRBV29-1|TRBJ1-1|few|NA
CSAALRDGKAFF
TGCAGCGCTGCGCTAAGGGACGGGAAAGCTTTCTTT
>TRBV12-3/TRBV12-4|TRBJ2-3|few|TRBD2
CASTYGGGSGGPTQYF
TGTGCCAGCACCTACGGGGGAGGTAGCGGGGGCCCAACGCAGTATTTT
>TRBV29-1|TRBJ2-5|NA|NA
CSVSGGWETQYF
TGCAGCGTTTCCGGGGGCTGGGAGACCCAGTACTTC
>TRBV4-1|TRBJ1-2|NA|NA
CASSQDMLGGVYGYTF
TGCGCCAGCAGCCAAGATATGCTGGGGGGGGTCTATGGCTACACCTTC
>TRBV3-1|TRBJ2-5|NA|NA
CASSQDRGGGETQYF
TGTGCCAGCAGCCAAGATAGGGGGGGCGGTGAGACCCAGTACTTC
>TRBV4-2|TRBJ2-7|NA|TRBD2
CASSTGLAGKYEQYF
TGTGCCAGCAGTACCGGACTAGCGGGGAAGTACGAGCAGTACTTC
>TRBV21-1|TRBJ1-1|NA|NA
CASSKGKDRVHSEAFF
TGTGCCAGCAGCAAAGGGAAGGACAGGGTGCATTCTGAAGCTTTCTTT
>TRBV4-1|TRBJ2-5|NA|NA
CASSPLGQGVSNEQYF
TGCGCCAGCAGCCCCCTCGGGCAGGGAGTTAGCAATGAGCAGTACTTC
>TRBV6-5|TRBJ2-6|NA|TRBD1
CASSRQGSSGANVLTF
TGTGCCAGCAGTCGACAGGGGTCCTCTGGGGCCAACGTCCTGACTTTC
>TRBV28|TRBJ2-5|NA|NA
CASTTWAYNEQYF
TGTGCCAGCACGACGTGGGCTTACAATGAGCAGTACTTC
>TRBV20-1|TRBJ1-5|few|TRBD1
CSAHDRAGNQPQHF
TGCAGTGCTCATGACAGGGCTGGCAATCAGCCCCAGCATTTT
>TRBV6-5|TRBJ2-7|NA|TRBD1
CASRRTGHAEQYF
TGTGCCAGCAGGAGGACAGGGCATGCCGAGCAGTACTTC
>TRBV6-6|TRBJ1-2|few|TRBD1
CASSSTGEYGYTF
TGTGCCAGCAGTTCGACAGGGGAATATGGCTACACCTTC
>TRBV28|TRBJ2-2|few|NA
CASSLIPGITDGELFF
TGTGCCAGCAGTTTAATTCCGGGGATAACGGACGGGGAGCTGTTTTTT
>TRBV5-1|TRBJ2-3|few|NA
CASSSATDSADTQYF
TGCGCCAGCAGCTCGGCAACGGACAGTGCAGATACGCAGTATTTT
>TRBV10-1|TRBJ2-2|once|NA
CASSESGFSGERFF
TGCGCCAGCAGTGAGTCGGGATTCTCCGGGGAGCGGTTTTTT
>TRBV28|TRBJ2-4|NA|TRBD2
CAGRLSAGGVLAKNIQYF
TGTGCCGGCAGACTAAGTGCGGGGGGGGTCCTAGCCAAAAACATTCAGTACTTC
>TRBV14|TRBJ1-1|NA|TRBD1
CASSQNRGAGTEAFF
TGTGCCAGCAGCCAAAACAGGGGGGCGGGCACTGAAGCTTTCTTT
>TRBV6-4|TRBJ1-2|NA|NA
CASSDSADGGYGYTF
TGTGCCAGCAGTGACTCGGCGGACGGCGGATATGGCTACACCTTC
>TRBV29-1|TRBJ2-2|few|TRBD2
CSVLSGGSNTGELFF
TGCAGCGTCCTTAGCGGGGGATCGAACACCGGGGAGCTGTTTTTT
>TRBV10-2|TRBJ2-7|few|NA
CASRDLPYEQYF
TGCGCCAGCCGGGACTTACCCTACGAGCAGTACTTC
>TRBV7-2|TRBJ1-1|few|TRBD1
CASSPHGPTGLNTEAFF
TGTGCCAGCAGCCCCCACGGGCCGACAGGGTTGAACACTGAAGCTTTCTTT
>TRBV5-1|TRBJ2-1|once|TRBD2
CASSLAGSSGNIEQFF
TGCGCCAGCAGCTTGGCCGGTTCTAGCGGGAACATTGAGCAGTTCTTC
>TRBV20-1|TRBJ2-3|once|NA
CSARQEYSTDTQYF
TGCAGTGCTAGACAGGAGTATAGCACAGATACGCAGTATTTT
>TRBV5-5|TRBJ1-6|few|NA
CASESSYNSPLHF
TGTGCCAGCGAGAGCTCCTATAATTCACCCCTCCACTTT
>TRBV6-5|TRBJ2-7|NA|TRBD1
CASSYRGQGYEEQYF
TGTGCCAGCAGTTACCGGGGACAGGGGTATGAGGAGCAGTACTTC
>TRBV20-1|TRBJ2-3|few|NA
CSASVATTDTQYF
TGCAGTGCTAGTGTAGCCACCACAGATACGCAGTATTTT
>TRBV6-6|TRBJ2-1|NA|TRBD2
CASMGREGNEQFF
TGTGCCAGCATGGGACGGGAGGGGAATGAGCAGTTCTTC
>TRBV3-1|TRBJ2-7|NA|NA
CASSQAGSDGSPYEQYF
TGTGCCAGCAGCCAAGCGGGGAGTGACGGGAGTCCTTACGAGCAGTACTTC
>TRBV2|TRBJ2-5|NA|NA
CASSEESRSEEQYF
TGTGCCAGCAGTGAAGAGAGTCGGTCGGAGGAGCAGTACTTC
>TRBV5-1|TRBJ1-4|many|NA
CASSRGGPNEKLFF
TGCGCCAGCAGCCGAGGGGGTCCGAATGAAAAACTGTTTTTT
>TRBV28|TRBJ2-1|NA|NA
CASSLNRKTGAYNEQFF
TGTGCCAGCAGTTTGAATAGGAAAACGGGGGCTTACAATGAGCAGTTCTTC
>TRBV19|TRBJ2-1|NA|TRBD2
CASRISGVHNEQFF
TGTGCCAGTAGAATAAGCGGGGTTCACAATGAGCAGTTCTTC